This T cell receptor (beta chain) derives from a study of blood T cell repertoires in COVID-19. The wider study: From the United States, Italy and Spain came samples of acute and convalescent COVID-19. The cDNA or gDNA used as material had been derived from T cells, B-cell-depleted T cells, or PBMCs.

Trimming left V 6 bases short and J 1 base short, with 15 bases between. The CDR3 length is 15 residues. Per the germline V gene, CDR1 is SGHDN and CDR2 is FVKESK. In the original analysis: Amplified reference gene primers provided the basis for estimating nucleated cell counts. Using immunoSEQ multiplex PCR, the repertoire was profiled, and TCRdb retains in-frame clones only, with some absent. V, J and clone size are those of that table, while D and trimming were read from the DNA. The sample shows fewer than 200,000 clones, approximately 90% of them seen only once. The chain combines TRBV14 with TRBJ1-1; D possibly corresponds to TRBD1 (6 bases). The sequence came from a man aged 50-59 years with acute or convalescent COVID-19. Input material: peripheral blood. As DNA, the CDR3 is TGTGCCAGCAGTTCGGGACATCTACCGAACACTGAAGCTTTCTTT. It specifies CASSSGHLPNTEAFF.